This T cell receptor beta chain emerged from a study of blood T cell repertoires in COVID-19 (dated by TCRdb to 2018 to 2021). As for the study more broadly: The collaborator samples originated in the United States, Italy and Spain and spanned the acute and convalescent phases of COVID-19. The material from the prospective study consisted of cDNA or gDNA derived from T cells, B-cell-depleted T cells, or PBMCs. Subjects who had been exposed to COVID-19, were actively infected with it, or had recovered from it provided the deeply sampled blood TCRbeta repertoires that made up the dataset. A freely available public database, intended as a resource for researchers studying the immune response to SARS-CoV-2, is where the repertoires were released. Samples came from the ongoing ImmuneRACE study (first 160 participants) plus 1,254 subjects from 6 global collaborators. The sample metadata nearly always contained a de-identified subject ID, COVID-19 status, age in years and sex. HLA class I and class II types, where available, came from metadata supplied by the sample provider rather than from assay-based typing. Points the paper makes about the study in general: How much clinical and demographic metadata was included differed by source and by participant, and the metadata was provided uncurated.

A word on this clone: Its antigen has not been determined. Qualities for individual bases were not recorded, and no much larger clone is one base off.

V gives up 0 bases and J gives up 9 bases, and the segment between their germline ends measures 12 bases. Based on the germline V gene, the CDR1 and CDR2 sequences are KGHSH and LQKENI. Measured from the cysteine to the phenylalanine, the CDR3 is 14 residues long. Just CDR3 DNA is preserved here, 42 bases in frame from base 1. Collaborating institutions collected whole blood in K2EDTA tubes following their own protocols. For TCRbeta analysis, collaborators shipped samples in one of three forms: frozen whole blood, isolated PBMCs, or DNA extracted from either of those sample types. TCRbeta CDR3 regions were amplified from genomic DNA by means of the immunoSEQ Assay, a bias-controlled multiplex PCR. The study's own analysis went as follows. Nucleated cell counts per sample were estimated from amplification of reference gene primers within the assay. Sequence reads were collapsed and filtered to measure the absolute abundance of every unique TCRbeta CDR3 rearrangement. Productive Simpson clonality was computed per sample as the square root of Simpson's diversity index over productive rearrangements. Here the immuneACCESS table is served through TCRdb, limited to in-frame sequences with V and J called. Missing clones are a known gap in these copies; in checked studies unresolved V genes cover under half, and the rest lacks a known reason. V and J calls and clone size are copied from that table; D and trimming were computed from the DNA. This sample comprises approximately 70,000 clones, approximately 91% of them detected only once. The ten largest account for approximately 14% of the sample.

The chain couples TRBV18 to TRBJ1-3, with an unclear D gene assignment. The material sequenced was peripheral blood. This sequence originates from a human donor with active COVID-19. The donor label of this sample is uncertain. The DNA sequence is TGTGCCAGCTCACCACCGACGGGAGCGGGCACCATATATTTT. Translated, it reads CASSPPTGAGTIYF.